This is a list of T cell receptor beta chains from one sample in a study of T cell responses to AZD1222 COVID-19 vaccine. The protocol was immunoSEQ multiplex PCR, while the TCRdb copy is restricted to in-frame clones and leaves out a portion. The sample has approximately 99,000 clones, around 83% seen once. The source material was peripheral blood, sampled on day 0 of AZD1222 vaccination. All receptors derive from an adult in good health. The CDR3 runs from the conserved cysteine through the conserved F or W. Each record gives: V gene, J gene, D gene, CDR3 length, CDR3 DNA, CDR3 protein. A D gene is named only where the DNA matches it firmly.

TRBV2	TRBJ1-1	-	10	TGTGCCAGCAGTGAAAGAGTCGCCATCTTT	CASSERVAIF
TRBV18	TRBJ1-1	TRBD1	13	TGTGCCAGCTCACGCACAGGGGACACTGAAGCTTTCTTT	CASSRTGDTEAFF
TRBV6-5	TRBJ1-2	-	15	TGTGCCAGCACTAGACGGGTTGGAGAGGGTTATGGCTACACCTTC	CASTRRVGEGYGYTF
TRBV3-1/TRBV3-2	TRBJ2-3	-	13	TGTGCCAGCAGCCAGGGAATTGGGGGTACGCAGTATTTT	CASSQGIGGTQYF
TRBV6-1	TRBJ1-3	TRBD1	17	TGTGCCAGCAGTGGGACAGGGGGACTGGGACCTGGAAACACCATATATTTT	CASSGTGGLGPGNTIYF
TRBV19	TRBJ2-2	TRBD1	18	TGTGCCAGTACCGATTCCCCGGTCGGGACAGCGAACACCGGGGAGCTGTTTTTT	CASTDSPVGTANTGELFF
TRBV15	TRBJ2-2	TRBD1	16	TGTGCCACCAGCAGTGAGGGGGCGAGTTGGACCGGGGAGCTGTTTTTT	CATSSEGASWTGELFF
TRBV28	TRBJ1-4	-	17	TGTGCCAGCAGTTTCGTGCCCTGGACAGAGCTTAATGAAAAACTGTTTTTT	CASSFVPWTELNEKLFF
TRBV11-2	TRBJ1-5	-	15	TGTGCCAGCAGCCGGGTAAGGGACGGAAGCCAGCCCCAGCATTTT	CASSRVRDGSQPQHF
TRBV4-2	TRBJ1-5	TRBD1	15	TGTGCCAGCAGCCAACTAGACAGGGGGTATCAGCCCCAGCATTTT	CASSQLDRGYQPQHF
TRBV5-4	TRBJ1-3	-	20	TGTGCCAGCAGCCAGACGTGGCAGTGGGGCGTATCGGGCACTGGAAACACCATATATTTT	CASSQTWQWGVSGTGNTIYF
TRBV29-1	TRBJ2-3	-	12	TGCAGCGTTGGCGGGGATACAGATACGCAGTATTTT	CSVGGDTDTQYF